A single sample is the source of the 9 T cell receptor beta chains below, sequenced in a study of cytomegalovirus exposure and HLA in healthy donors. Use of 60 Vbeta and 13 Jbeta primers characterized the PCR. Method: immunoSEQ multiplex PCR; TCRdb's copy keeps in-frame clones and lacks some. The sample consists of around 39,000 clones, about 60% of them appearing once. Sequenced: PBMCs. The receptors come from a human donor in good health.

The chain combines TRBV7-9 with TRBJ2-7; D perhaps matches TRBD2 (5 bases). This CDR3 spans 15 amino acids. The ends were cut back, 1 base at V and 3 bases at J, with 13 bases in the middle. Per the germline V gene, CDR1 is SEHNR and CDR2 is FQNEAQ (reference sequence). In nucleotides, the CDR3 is TGTGCCAGCAGCTTAGGAGGGTTACCCCACTACGAGCAGTACTTC. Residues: CASSLGGLPHYEQYF.

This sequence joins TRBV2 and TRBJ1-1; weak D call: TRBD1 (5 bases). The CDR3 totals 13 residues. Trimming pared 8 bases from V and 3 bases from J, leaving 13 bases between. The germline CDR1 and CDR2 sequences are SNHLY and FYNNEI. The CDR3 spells CASSPGGYTEAFF. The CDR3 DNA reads TGTGCCAGCTCCCCGGGGGGGTACACTGAAGCTTTCTTT.

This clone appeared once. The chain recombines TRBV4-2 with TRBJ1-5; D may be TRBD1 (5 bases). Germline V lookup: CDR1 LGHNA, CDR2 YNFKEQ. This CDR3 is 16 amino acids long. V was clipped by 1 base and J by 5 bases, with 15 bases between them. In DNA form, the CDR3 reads TGTGCCAGCAGCCAAGGGGGCGGTACTCAGTATCAGCCCCAGCATTTT. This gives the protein CASSQGGGTQYQPQHF.

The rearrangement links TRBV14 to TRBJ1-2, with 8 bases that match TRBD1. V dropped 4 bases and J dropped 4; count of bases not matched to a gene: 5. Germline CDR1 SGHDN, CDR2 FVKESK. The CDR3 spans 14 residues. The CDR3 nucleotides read TGTGCCAGCAGCCGACTGGACAGGGTCTATGGCTACACCTTC. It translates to CASSRLDRVYGYTF.

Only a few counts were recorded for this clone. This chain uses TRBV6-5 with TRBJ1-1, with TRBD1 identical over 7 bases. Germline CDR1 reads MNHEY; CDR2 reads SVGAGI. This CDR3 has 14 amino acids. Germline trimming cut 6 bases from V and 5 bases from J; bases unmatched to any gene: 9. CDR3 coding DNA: TGTGCCAGCAGACGCGATTCAGGGGGAACTGAAGCTTTCTTT. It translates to CASRRDSGGTEAFF.

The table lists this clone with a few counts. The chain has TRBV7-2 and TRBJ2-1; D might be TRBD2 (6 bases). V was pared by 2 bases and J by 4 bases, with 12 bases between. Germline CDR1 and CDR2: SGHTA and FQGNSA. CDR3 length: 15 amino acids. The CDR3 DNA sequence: TGTGCCAGCAGCTTAACTAGCATGGGGTACAATGAGCAGTTCTTC. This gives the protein CASSLTSMGYNEQFF. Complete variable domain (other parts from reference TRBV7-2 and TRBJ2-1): GAGVSQSPSNKVTEKGKDVELRCDPISGHTALYWYRQSLGQGLEFLIYFQGNSAPDKSGLPSDRFSAERTGGSVSTLTIQRTQQEDSAVYLCASSLTSMGYNEQFFGPGTRLTVL.

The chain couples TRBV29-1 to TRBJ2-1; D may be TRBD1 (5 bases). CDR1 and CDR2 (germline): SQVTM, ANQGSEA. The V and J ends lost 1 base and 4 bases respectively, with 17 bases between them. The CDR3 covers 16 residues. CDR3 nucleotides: TGCAGCGTTGAAGGTTCCCCGCGACAGTTGTACAATGAGCAGTTCTTC. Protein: CSVEGSPRQLYNEQFF.

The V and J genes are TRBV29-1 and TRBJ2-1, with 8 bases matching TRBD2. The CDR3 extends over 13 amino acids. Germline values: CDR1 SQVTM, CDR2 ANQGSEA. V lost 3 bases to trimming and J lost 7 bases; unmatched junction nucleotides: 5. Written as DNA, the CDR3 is TGCAGCGTTGACGGGGGGGTTATTAATGAGCAGTTCTTC. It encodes CSVDGGVINEQFF.

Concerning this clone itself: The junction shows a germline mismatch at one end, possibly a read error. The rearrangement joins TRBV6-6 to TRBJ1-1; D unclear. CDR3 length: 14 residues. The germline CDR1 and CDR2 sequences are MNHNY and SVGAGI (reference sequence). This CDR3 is CASSEGVMNTEAFF. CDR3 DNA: TGTGCCAGCAGCGAGGGAGTCATGAACACTGAAGCTTTCTTC.